Shown below are 15 T cell receptor beta chains from a single sample sequenced in a study of blood T cell repertoires in COVID-19. Data came from immunoSEQ multiplex PCR; TCRdb stores just in-frame clones and leaves some out. This sample yields 250,000 or so clones, of which about 86% are seen a single time; about 9% belongs to the top ten. The specimen was peripheral blood. The receptor source for this set is an elderly man with acute or convalescent COVID-19.

The V call is TRBV30, the J call TRBJ2-2, with D perhaps matching TRBD2 (6 bases). CDR3 length: 14 amino acids. V lost 3 bases and J 0 bases, leaving 8 bases between the germline ends. Looked up from germline, CDR1 is GTSNPN and CDR2 is SVGIG (reference sequence). This CDR3 is CAWRGLSNTGELFF. CDR3 bases: TGTGCCTGGAGGGGACTTTCGAACACCGGGGAGCTGTTTTTT.

The table lists this clone with a count of one. The same CDR3 can be traced to other DNA sequences in this sample. The chain employs TRBV19 and TRBJ1-5; the D gene is possibly TRBD1 (5 bases). Germline loops: CDR1 LNHDA, CDR2 SQIVND (reference sequence). V lost 4 bases, J lost 5 bases, and 12 bases lay in between. The CDR3 runs 14 residues. The CDR3 sequence: CASSNRQGYQPQHF. The CDR3, as DNA: TGTGCCAGTAGTAATCGGCAGGGTTATCAGCCCCAGCATTTT. Full variable domain (remainder filled in from reference TRBV19 and TRBJ1-5): DGGITQSPKYLFRKEGQNVTLSCEQNLNHDAMYWYRQDPGQGLRLIYYSQIVNDFQKGDIAEGYSVSREKKESFPLTVTSAQKNPTAFYLCASSNRQGYQPQHFGDGTRLSIL.

This clone is a singleton in its sample. This sequence joins TRBV7-9 and TRBJ1-1; 8 bases line up with TRBD1. This CDR3 contains 14 residues. Per the germline V gene, CDR1 is SEHNR and CDR2 is FQNEAQ (reference sequence). V was clipped by 1 base and J by 5 bases; unmatched bases: 3. CDR3 sequence reads: CASSLGGQGTEAFF. The CDR3 DNA reads TGTGCCAGCAGCTTAGGTGGACAGGGAACTGAAGCTTTCTTT.

In its sample, this clone was seen a few times. The chain is built from TRBV18 and TRBJ2-2, with D maybe TRBD2 (6 bases). Trimming pared 4 bases from V and 4 bases from J, leaving 10 bases between. Germline CDR1 is KGHSH and CDR2 is LQKENI. This CDR3 spans 14 amino acids. In DNA, the CDR3 is TGTGCCAGCTCACTGGACTATCGCACCGGGGAGCTGTTTTTT. This codes for CASSLDYRTGELFF. Full variable domain (remainder filled in from reference TRBV18 and TRBJ2-2): NAGVMQNPRHLVRRRGQEARLRCSPMKGHSHVYWYRQLPEEGLKFMVYLQKENIIDESGMPKERFSAEFPKEGPSILRIQQVVRGDSAAYFCASSLDYRTGELFFGEGSRLTVL.

This rearrangement joins TRBV10-3 to TRBJ1-1; TRBD1 matches 7 bases. Germline trimming cut 6 bases from V and 1 base from J; bases unmatched to any gene: 8. CDR1 is ENHRY, CDR2 SYGVKD, per germline. The CDR3 has 15 amino acids. CDR3 DNA: TGTGCCATCAGGCCACAGGGGCAGGGGAACACTGAAGCTTTCTTT. It encodes CAIRPQGQGNTEAFF.

V gene TRBV7-2 combines with J gene TRBJ2-5; tentatively, D is TRBD2 (6 bases). Germline CDR1 reads SGHTA; CDR2 reads FQGNSA. CDR3 length: 15 amino acids. The V and J ends lost 1 base and 2 bases respectively, with 11 bases between them. The CDR3 DNA follows: TGTGCCAGCAGCTTAGTGGGGGGTCTACAAGAGACCCAGTACTTC. As protein: CASSLVGGLQETQYF.

The chain couples TRBV5-4 to TRBJ2-3; 13 positions match TRBD2. CDR3 length: 16 residues. Looked up from germline, CDR1 is SGHNT and CDR2 is YYREEE (reference sequence). V shed 4 bases, J shed 8 bases, and the junction held 10 bases outside the gene matches. The CDR3 spells CASSPILAGGQVTQYF. CDR3 bases: TGTGCCAGCAGCCCCATACTAGCGGGGGGGCAGGTTACGCAGTATTTT.

The CDR3 spells CASSYSAAASGNTIYF. As DNA, the CDR3 is TGTGCCAGCAGTTACTCGGCCGCTGCCTCTGGAAACACCATATATTTT. The J gene is TRBJ1-3, the V gene TRBV6-5, with D uncertain. The germline V and J ends were trimmed by 0 bases and 0 bases, with 9 bases remaining between them. Germline V gene sequence: CDR1 MNHEY, CDR2 SVGAGI. There are 16 residues in the CDR3.

The chain uses TRBV5-1 and TRBJ2-1; D possibly corresponds to TRBD2 (6 bases). Germline CDR1 and CDR2: SGHRS and YFSETQ. Trimming took 0 bases from V and 6 from J, leaving 13 bases between them. The CDR3 has 15 residues. As DNA, the CDR3 is TGCGCCAGCAGCTTGGTCGTGGGAGGTCGCAATGAGCAGTTCTTC. Amino acid sequence: CASSLVVGGRNEQFF.

The chain joins TRBV6-5 to TRBJ2-7; the match to TRBD1 covers 8 bases. Trimming at V came to 7 bases and at J to 6 bases, leaving 11 bases not matched to a gene. Germline CDR1 is MNHEY and CDR2 is SVGAGI. The CDR3 loop spans 14 amino acids. The CDR3 region has the DNA TGTGCCAGCAATCTAGGACAGGGTCCGGGCGAGCAGTACTTC. Its translation is CASNLGQGPGEQYF.

This chain uses TRBV6-2 or TRBV6-3 with TRBJ2-1, with D tentatively TRBD2 (6 bases). Germline-derived CDR1 and CDR2 are MNHEY and SVGEGT. The CDR3 runs 16 residues. Trimming cost V 2 bases and J 7 bases, with 18 bases left between them. DNA of the CDR3: TGTGCCAGCAGTTACCTACAGGCTCCAGGGAGGAATGAGCAGTTCTTC. Protein product: CASSYLQAPGRNEQFF.

The chain uses TRBV19 and TRBJ1-5; 8 positions agree with TRBD1. With V trimmed by 4 bases and J by 1 base, 9 bases remained unmatched. The CDR3 consists of 17 residues. Germline CDR1 is LNHDA and CDR2 is SQIVND (reference sequence). This CDR3 is CASSTIHRGMSNQPQHF. CDR3 nucleotide sequence: TGTGCCAGTAGTACCATTCACAGGGGGATGAGCAATCAGCCCCAGCATTTT.

The chain recombines TRBV2 with TRBJ2-3; 8 positions match TRBD1. The CDR3 is made up of 14 amino acids. V was pared by 6 bases and J by 4 bases, with 6 bases of the junction left unmatched. Germline CDR1 is SNHLY and CDR2 is FYNNEI. The CDR3 reads CASRKDRVADTQYF. In DNA form, the CDR3 reads TGTGCCAGCAGGAAGGACAGGGTAGCAGATACGCAGTATTTT.

This clone was counted between two and nine times. The chain recombines TRBV6-5 with TRBJ1-5; D not certain. The V gene lost 6 bases and the J gene lost 4 bases, with 7 bases spanning the gap. The CDR3 has 12 residues. Germline lookup yields CDR1 MNHEY and CDR2 SVGAGI. CDR3 DNA sequence: TGTGCCAGCAGACAGCTAAATCAGCCCCAGCATTTT. Translating it yields CASRQLNQPQHF.

This chain's CDR3 is CASRAGNTEAFF. CDR3 nucleotide sequence: TGTGCCAGCAGGGCAGGGAACACTGAAGCTTTCTTT. The chain recombines TRBV6-5 with TRBJ1-1; D is uncertain. Germline-derived CDR1 and CDR2 are MNHEY and SVGAGI. Trimming took off 6 bases at V and 1 base at J, with 6 bases between the two ends. The CDR3 is 12 amino acids.